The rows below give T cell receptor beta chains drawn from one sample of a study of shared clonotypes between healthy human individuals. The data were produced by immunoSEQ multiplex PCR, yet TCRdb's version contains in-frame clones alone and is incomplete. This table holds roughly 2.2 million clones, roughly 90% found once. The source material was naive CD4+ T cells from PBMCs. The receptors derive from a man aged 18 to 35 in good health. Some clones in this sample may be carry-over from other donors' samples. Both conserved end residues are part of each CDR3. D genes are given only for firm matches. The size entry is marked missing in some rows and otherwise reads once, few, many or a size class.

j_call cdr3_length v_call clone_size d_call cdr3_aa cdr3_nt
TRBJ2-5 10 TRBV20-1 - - CSLAVETQYF TGCAGCTTAGCGGTTGAGACCCAGTACTTC
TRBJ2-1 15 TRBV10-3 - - CAISEGQGSYNEQFF TGTGCCATCAGTGAGGGGCAGGGCTCCTACAATGAGCAGTTCTTC
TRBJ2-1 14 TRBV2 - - CASSERAATNEQFF TGTGCCAGCAGTGAGAGAGCGGCAACGAATGAGCAGTTCTTC
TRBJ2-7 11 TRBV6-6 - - CASSYSSEQYF TGTGCCAGCAGTTATTCGTCCGAGCAGTACTTC
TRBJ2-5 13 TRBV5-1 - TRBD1 CASSLGQEETQYF TGCGCCAGCAGCCTAGGACAGGAAGAGACCCAGTACTTC
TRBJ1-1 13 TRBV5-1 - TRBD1 CASSIGTGTEAFF TGCGCCAGCAGCATTGGGACAGGCACTGAAGCTTTCTTT
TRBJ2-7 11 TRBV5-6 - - CASSLAGEQYF TGTGCCAGCAGCTTGGCCGGGGAGCAGTACTTC
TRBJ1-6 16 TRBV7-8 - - CASSLMRGRTNSPLHF TGTGCCAGCAGCTTAATGCGCGGACGGACGAATTCACCCCTCCACTTT
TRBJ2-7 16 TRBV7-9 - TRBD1 CASSLEGQVHPYEQYF TGTGCCAGCAGCTTAGAGGGACAGGTTCATCCCTACGAGCAGTACTTC
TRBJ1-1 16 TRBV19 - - CASSRAAGTGNTEAFF TGTGCCAGTAGTAGAGCCGCCGGGACGGGGAACACTGAAGCTTTCTTT
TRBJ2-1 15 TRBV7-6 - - CASSLGGQVGNEQFF TGTGCCAGCAGCTTAGGAGGGCAGGTAGGGAATGAGCAGTTCTTC
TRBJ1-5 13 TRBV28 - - CASRGHLTKPQHF TGTGCCAGCAGAGGACACCTCACGAAGCCCCAGCATTTT
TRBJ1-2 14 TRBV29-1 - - CSVEDGKRDYGYTF TGCAGCGTTGAAGACGGCAAGAGGGACTATGGCTACACCTTC
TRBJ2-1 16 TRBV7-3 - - CASSLAGTFGLNEQFF TGTGCCAGCAGCCTAGCTGGGACCTTCGGACTCAATGAGCAGTTCTTC
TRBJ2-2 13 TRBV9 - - CASSEAGTGELFF TGTGCCAGCAGTGAGGCGGGAACCGGGGAGCTGTTTTTT
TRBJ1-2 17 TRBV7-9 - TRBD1 CASSFTRELTGGKGYTF TGTGCCAGCAGCTTCACTAGGGAGTTGACAGGGGGCAAAGGCTACACCTTC
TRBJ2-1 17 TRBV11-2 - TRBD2 CASSLPPSLAAGNEQFF TGTGCCAGCAGCTTACCACCGTCCCTAGCGGCCGGCAATGAGCAGTTCTTC
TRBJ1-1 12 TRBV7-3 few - CASRGRSAEAFF TGTGCCAGCAGGGGTAGGTCGGCTGAAGCTTTCTTT
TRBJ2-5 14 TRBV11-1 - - CASSHAGALETQYF TGTGCCAGCAGCCACGCAGGGGCCCTTGAGACCCAGTACTTC
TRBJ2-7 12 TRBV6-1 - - CASSPGQYEQYF TGTGCCAGCAGTCCAGGACAGTACGAGCAGTACTTC
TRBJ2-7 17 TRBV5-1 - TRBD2 CASSPTGGTPFTYEQYF TGCGCCAGCAGCCCCACCGGGGGGACCCCCTTCACCTACGAGCAGTACTTC
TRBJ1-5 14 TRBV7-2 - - CASSQMGGLEPQHF TGTGCCAGCAGCCAAATGGGGGGGCTTGAGCCCCAGCATTTT
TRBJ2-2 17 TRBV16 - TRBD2 CASSQNLAGGWTGELFF TGTGCCAGCAGCCAAAACCTAGCGGGAGGTTGGACCGGGGAGCTGTTTTTT
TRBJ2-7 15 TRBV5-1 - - CASSQEIAAPYEQYF TGCGCCAGCAGCCAAGAGATAGCGGCCCCCTACGAGCAGTACTTC
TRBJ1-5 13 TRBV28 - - CASSATGFQPQHF TGTGCCAGCAGTGCCACAGGGTTTCAGCCCCAGCATTTT
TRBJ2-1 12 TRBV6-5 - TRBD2 CASSAAGAQQFF TGTGCCAGCAGTGCAGCGGGAGCACAGCAGTTCTTC
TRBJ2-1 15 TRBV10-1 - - CASSEGGSSYNEQFF TGCGCCAGCAGTGAGGGGGGGAGCTCCTACAATGAGCAGTTCTTC
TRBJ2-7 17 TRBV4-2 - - CASSRSLIADFSYEQYF TGTGCCAGCAGCCGGTCCCTAATAGCGGACTTCTCCTACGAGCAGTACTTC
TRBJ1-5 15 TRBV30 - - CAWSVPRGRTQPQHF TGTGCCTGGAGTGTACCCCGGGGGAGAACTCAGCCCCAGCATTTT
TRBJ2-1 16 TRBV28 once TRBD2 CASTVDGTSLYNEQFF TGTGCCAGCACCGTAGATGGGACTAGCCTTTACAATGAGCAGTTCTTC
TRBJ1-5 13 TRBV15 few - CATSRDFVQPQHF TGTGCCACCAGCAGAGATTTCGTTCAGCCCCAGCATTTT
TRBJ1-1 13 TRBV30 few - CAWSSGENTEAFF TGTGCCTGGTCATCCGGGGAGAACACTGAAGCTTTCTTT
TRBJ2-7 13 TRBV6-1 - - CASSEQFSYEQYF TGTGCCAGCAGTGAGCAGTTCTCCTACGAGCAGTACTTC
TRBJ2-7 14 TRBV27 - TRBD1 CASSPQTGAYEQYF TGTGCCAGCAGTCCCCAAACAGGGGCCTACGAGCAGTACTTC
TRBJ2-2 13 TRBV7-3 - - CASSPRGYGELFF TGTGCCAGCAGCCCCAGGGGTTACGGGGAGCTGTTTTTT
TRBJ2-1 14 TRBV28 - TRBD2 CASTGLAGVLEQFF TGTGCCAGCACAGGACTAGCGGGAGTTCTTGAGCAGTTCTTC
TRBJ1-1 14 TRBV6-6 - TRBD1 CASTLGQPNTEAFF TGTGCCAGCACCTTGGGACAGCCGAACACTGAAGCTTTCTTT
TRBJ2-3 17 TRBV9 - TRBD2 CASSVETSGGGADTQYF TGTGCCAGCAGCGTAGAAACTAGCGGAGGGGGGGCAGATACGCAGTATTTT
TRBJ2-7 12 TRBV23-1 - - CASTPEGYEQYF TGCGCCAGCACCCCCGAGGGCTACGAGCAGTACTTC
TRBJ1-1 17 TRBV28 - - CASSLFSAEQLNTEAFF TGTGCCAGCAGTTTATTTAGTGCTGAACAGCTGAACACTGAAGCTTTCTTT
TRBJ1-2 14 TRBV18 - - CASSPPVTSSSYTF TGTGCCAGCTCACCACCAGTCACCTCGTCAAGCTACACCTTC
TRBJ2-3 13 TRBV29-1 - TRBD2 CSTTSGSPDTQYF TGCAGCACGACTAGCGGGAGTCCCGATACGCAGTATTTT
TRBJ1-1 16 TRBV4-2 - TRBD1 CASSQPPGQGGTEAFF TGTGCCAGCAGCCAACCCCCGGGACAGGGGGGTACTGAAGCTTTCTTT
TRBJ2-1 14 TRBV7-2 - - CASSYDRAYNEQFF TGTGCCAGCAGCTACGACCGAGCCTACAATGAGCAGTTCTTC
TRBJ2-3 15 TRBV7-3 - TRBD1 CASSSITGGADTQYF TGTGCCAGCAGCTCTATCACAGGGGGCGCAGATACGCAGTATTTT
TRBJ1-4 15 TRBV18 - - CASSPKDRSNEKLFF TGTGCCAGCTCACCCAAGGACAGAAGTAATGAAAAACTGTTTTTT
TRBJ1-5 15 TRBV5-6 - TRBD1 CASSWNRRGNQPQHF TGTGCCAGCAGCTGGAACCGCAGGGGGAATCAGCCCCAGCATTTT
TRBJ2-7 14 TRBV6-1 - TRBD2 CASSGAGSSYEQYF TGTGCCAGCAGTGGAGCGGGATCTAGCTACGAGCAGTACTTC
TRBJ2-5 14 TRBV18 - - CASSLYQGEETQYF TGTGCCAGCTCACTTTATCAGGGAGAAGAGACCCAGTACTTC
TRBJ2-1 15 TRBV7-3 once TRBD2 CASSSIAGGHNEQFF TGTGCCAGCAGCTCCATAGCGGGAGGACACAATGAGCAGTTCTTC
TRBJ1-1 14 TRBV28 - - CASSPPTSDTEAFF TGTGCCAGCAGTCCTCCGACCTCCGACACTGAAGCTTTCTTT
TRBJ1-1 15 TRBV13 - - CASSVRRGMNTEAFF TGTGCCAGCAGCGTACGCAGGGGCATGAACACTGAAGCTTTCTTT
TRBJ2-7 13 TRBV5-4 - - CASSFDREEKQYF TGTGCCAGCAGCTTTGACAGGGAGGAAAAACAGTACTTC
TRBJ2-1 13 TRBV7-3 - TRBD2 CASSQGLAQEAFF TGTGCCAGCAGCCAAGGACTAGCGCAGGAGGCGTTCTTC
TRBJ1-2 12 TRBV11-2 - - CASRGRNYGYTF TGTGCCAGCAGGGGCAGGAACTATGGCTACACCTTC
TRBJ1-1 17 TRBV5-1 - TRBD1 CASSLTGDRHSNTEAFF TGCGCCAGCAGCCTTACAGGGGACCGCCATTCGAACACTGAAGCTTTCTTT